The rows below give T cell receptor beta chains drawn from one sample of a study of a mutant IDH1 vaccine in newly diagnosed glioma. Antigens for these TCRs are unknown. Libraries were prepared by immunoSEQ multiplex PCR; TCRdb keeps only in-frame clonotypes and omits some of them. The repertoire holds some 49,000 clones, 60% to 85% seen once, with about 4.9% in the top ten. This specimen was PBMCs, taken from a glioma patient whose treatment included an IDH1 peptide vaccine. The receptors derive from a woman between 40 and 50 years old with glioma. Some clones in this sample may be carry-over from other donors' samples. Each CDR3 is given with its conserved first and last residue. A D gene is named only where the DNA matches it firmly. Clone size appears in some rows only: once, few, many, or a class for an expanded clone.

CDR3 length: 15; clone size: few; D gene: TRBD2; J gene: TRBJ2-5; V gene: TRBV15; CDR3 protein: CATRGLAGARETQYF; CDR3 DNA: TGTGCCACCAGAGGACTAGCGGGGGCCAGGGAGACCCAGTACTTC
CDR3 length: 14; clone size: .; D gene: TRBD1; J gene: TRBJ2-2; V gene: TRBV30; CDR3 protein: CAWSVQGGTGELFF; CDR3 DNA: TGTGCCTGGAGTGTACAGGGGGGAACCGGGGAGCTGTTTTTT
CDR3 length: 15; clone size: .; D gene: TRBD1; J gene: TRBJ1-2; V gene: TRBV9; CDR3 protein: CASSVPNQGAYGYTF; CDR3 DNA: TGTGCCAGCAGCGTCCCCAACCAGGGGGCCTATGGCTACACCTTC
CDR3 length: 13; clone size: .; D gene: .; J gene: TRBJ1-1; V gene: TRBV5-6; CDR3 protein: CASSLEGGTEAFF; CDR3 DNA: TGTGCCAGCAGCTTGGAGGGGGGGACTGAAGCTTTCTTT
CDR3 length: 15; clone size: few; D gene: .; J gene: TRBJ1-3; V gene: TRBV19; CDR3 protein: CASRSQAHSGNTIYF; CDR3 DNA: TGTGCCAGTAGATCGCAGGCCCACTCTGGAAACACCATATATTTT
CDR3 length: 13; clone size: once; D gene: .; J gene: TRBJ2-7; V gene: TRBV11-3; CDR3 protein: CASSLENSYEQYF; CDR3 DNA: TGTGCCAGCAGCTTAGAAAACTCCTACGAGCAGTACTTC
CDR3 length: 12; clone size: .; D gene: .; J gene: TRBJ2-5; V gene: TRBV7-9; CDR3 protein: CASSLARETQYF; CDR3 DNA: TGTGCCAGCAGCTTAGCTCGGGAGACCCAGTACTTC
CDR3 length: 16; clone size: .; D gene: .; J gene: TRBJ2-6; V gene: TRBV15; CDR3 protein: CATSRDQGSGANVLTF; CDR3 DNA: TGTGCCACCAGCAGAGACCAGGGCTCTGGGGCCAACGTCCTGACTTTC
CDR3 length: 13; clone size: .; D gene: .; J gene: TRBJ1-1; V gene: TRBV19; CDR3 protein: CASSLYRDTEAFF; CDR3 DNA: TGTGCCAGTAGTCTCTACAGGGACACTGAAGCTTTCTTT
CDR3 length: 14; clone size: .; D gene: .; J gene: TRBJ1-2; V gene: TRBV18; CDR3 protein: CASSPSQGVDGYTF; CDR3 DNA: TGTGCCAGCTCACCAAGCCAGGGTGTCGATGGCTACACCTTC
CDR3 length: 12; clone size: few; D gene: .; J gene: TRBJ1-2; V gene: TRBV29-1; CDR3 protein: CSVEVRTYGYTF; CDR3 DNA: TGCAGCGTTGAAGTCAGGACCTATGGCTACACCTTC
CDR3 length: 14; clone size: .; D gene: TRBD1; J gene: TRBJ2-2; V gene: TRBV7-2; CDR3 protein: CASSDRAGTGELFF; CDR3 DNA: TGTGCCAGCTCCGACAGGGCGGGCACCGGGGAGCTGTTTTTT
CDR3 length: 15; clone size: .; D gene: .; J gene: TRBJ1-1; V gene: TRBV5-1; CDR3 protein: CASSLVFEMAAEAFF; CDR3 DNA: TGCGCCAGCAGCTTGGTTTTTGAGATGGCCGCTGAAGCTTTCTTT
CDR3 length: 14; clone size: few; D gene: .; J gene: TRBJ1-6; V gene: TRBV18; CDR3 protein: CASSPWQGDSPLHF; CDR3 DNA: TGTGCCAGCTCACCATGGCAGGGTGATTCACCCCTCCACTTT
CDR3 length: 15; clone size: few; D gene: TRBD1; J gene: TRBJ1-5; V gene: TRBV5-1; CDR3 protein: CASSLSTGGYQPQHF; CDR3 DNA: TGCGCCAGCAGCTTAAGTACAGGGGGGTATCAGCCCCAGCATTTT
CDR3 length: 13; clone size: .; D gene: .; J gene: TRBJ1-2; V gene: TRBV30; CDR3 protein: CAWSAQTNYGYTF; CDR3 DNA: TGTGCCTGGAGTGCCCAAACAAACTATGGCTACACCTTC
CDR3 length: 11; clone size: .; D gene: .; J gene: TRBJ2-3; V gene: TRBV7-9; CDR3 protein: CASSSTDTQYF; CDR3 DNA: TGTGCCAGCAGCAGCACAGATACGCAGTATTTT
CDR3 length: 12; clone size: .; D gene: .; J gene: TRBJ2-3; V gene: TRBV29-1; CDR3 protein: CSVVRGTDTQYF; CDR3 DNA: TGCAGCGTTGTTCGGGGAACAGATACGCAGTATTTT
CDR3 length: 13; clone size: once; D gene: .; J gene: TRBJ1-2; V gene: TRBV7-9; CDR3 protein: CASSLAPGYGYTF; CDR3 DNA: TGTGCCAGCAGCTTAGCCCCTGGGTATGGCTACACCTTC
CDR3 length: 13; clone size: .; D gene: .; J gene: TRBJ1-2; V gene: TRBV10-3; CDR3 protein: CAIGDTGVYGYTF; CDR3 DNA: TGTGCCATCGGGGACACGGGGGTCTATGGCTACACCTTC
CDR3 length: 15; clone size: .; D gene: TRBD1; J gene: TRBJ1-6; V gene: TRBV10-3; CDR3 protein: CAISDPAQGDSPLHF; CDR3 DNA: TGTGCCATCAGTGACCCGGCCCAGGGGGATTCACCCCTCCACTTT
CDR3 length: 16; clone size: .; D gene: .; J gene: TRBJ2-7; V gene: TRBV4-3; CDR3 protein: CASSQVPSDPTYEQYF; CDR3 DNA: TGCGCCAGCAGCCAGGTGCCCTCGGACCCAACCTACGAGCAGTACTTC
CDR3 length: 12; clone size: .; D gene: .; J gene: TRBJ1-1; V gene: TRBV19; CDR3 protein: CASRDLNTEAFF; CDR3 DNA: TGTGCCAGCAGGGACTTGAACACTGAAGCTTTCTTT
CDR3 length: 16; clone size: few; D gene: TRBD1; J gene: TRBJ2-7; V gene: TRBV18; CDR3 protein: CASSPGGTGTSYEQYF; CDR3 DNA: TGTGCCAGCTCACCAGGGGGGACAGGGACCTCCTACGAGCAGTACTTC
CDR3 length: 14; clone size: .; D gene: .; J gene: TRBJ2-1; V gene: TRBV18; CDR3 protein: CASSPSLSNNEQFF; CDR3 DNA: TGTGCCAGCTCACCATCCCTCTCCAACAATGAGCAGTTCTTC
CDR3 length: 16; clone size: .; D gene: .; J gene: TRBJ2-2; V gene: TRBV5-1; CDR3 protein: CASSLRGSQLPGELFF; CDR3 DNA: TGCGCCAGCAGCTTGAGGGGGAGTCAGCTCCCCGGGGAGCTGTTTTTT
CDR3 length: 17; clone size: .; D gene: TRBD2; J gene: TRBJ2-1; V gene: TRBV5-1; CDR3 protein: CASSLASGGAVNNEQFF; CDR3 DNA: TGCGCCAGCAGCTTGGCCAGCGGGGGGGCCGTTAACAATGAGCAGTTCTTC
CDR3 length: 13; clone size: .; D gene: .; J gene: TRBJ2-7; V gene: TRBV2; CDR3 protein: CAGFRDHSYEQYF; CDR3 DNA: TGTGCCGGGTTCCGGGACCACTCCTACGAGCAGTACTTC
CDR3 length: 16; clone size: .; D gene: TRBD2; J gene: TRBJ2-2; V gene: TRBV7-8; CDR3 protein: CASSLISGVYTGELFF; CDR3 DNA: TGTGCCAGCAGCTTAATAAGCGGGGTTTACACCGGGGAGCTGTTTTTT
CDR3 length: 15; clone size: .; D gene: TRBD1; J gene: TRBJ2-7; V gene: TRBV10-3; CDR3 protein: CATVTGTGASYEQYF; CDR3 DNA: TGTGCCACCGTAACCGGGACAGGGGCCTCCTACGAGCAGTACTTC
CDR3 length: 15; clone size: .; D gene: TRBD2; J gene: TRBJ2-1; V gene: TRBV6-5; CDR3 protein: CASSKLAGGPGEQFF; CDR3 DNA: TGTGCCAGCAGTAAGCTAGCGGGGGGGCCCGGGGAGCAGTTCTTC
CDR3 length: 15; clone size: few; D gene: .; J gene: TRBJ2-3; V gene: TRBV30; CDR3 protein: CAWSTGTKGIDTQYF; CDR3 DNA: TGTGCCTGGAGTACAGGGACTAAGGGGATCGATACGCAGTATTTT
CDR3 length: 14; clone size: .; D gene: TRBD2; J gene: TRBJ2-4; V gene: TRBV9; CDR3 protein: CASSVEGSGDIQYF; CDR3 DNA: TGTGCCAGCAGCGTAGAGGGGAGCGGGGACATTCAGTACTTC
CDR3 length: 17; clone size: .; D gene: TRBD1; J gene: TRBJ2-1; V gene: TRBV5-1; CDR3 protein: CASSPRGRTASYNEQFF; CDR3 DNA: TGCGCCAGCAGCCCTAGGGGGCGGACAGCCTCCTACAATGAGCAGTTCTTC
CDR3 length: 15; clone size: .; D gene: TRBD1; J gene: TRBJ2-3; V gene: TRBV5-1; CDR3 protein: CASSLRGLGTDTQYF; CDR3 DNA: TGCGCCAGCAGCTTGAGGGGGCTGGGCACAGATACGCAGTATTTT
CDR3 length: 13; clone size: .; D gene: .; J gene: TRBJ1-1; V gene: TRBV9; CDR3 protein: CASSVVMNTEAFF; CDR3 DNA: TGTGCCAGCAGCGTAGTCATGAACACTGAAGCTTTCTTT
CDR3 length: 14; clone size: .; D gene: .; J gene: TRBJ1-6; V gene: TRBV18; CDR3 protein: CASSSGADNSPLHF; CDR3 DNA: TGTGCCAGCTCCTCAGGAGCGGACAATTCACCCCTCCACTTT
CDR3 length: 15; clone size: .; D gene: TRBD2; J gene: TRBJ2-2; V gene: TRBV2; CDR3 protein: CASSTGLAGGGELFF; CDR3 DNA: TGTGCCAGCAGTACGGGACTAGCGGGGGGCGGGGAGCTGTTTTTT
CDR3 length: 15; clone size: few; D gene: TRBD2; J gene: TRBJ2-2; V gene: TRBV19; CDR3 protein: CASRWGRGGPRELFF; CDR3 DNA: TGTGCCAGTCGATGGGGGCGGGGGGGCCCCCGGGAGCTGTTTTTT
CDR3 length: 13; clone size: .; D gene: .; J gene: TRBJ2-7; V gene: TRBV30; CDR3 protein: CAWSETVIYEQYF; CDR3 DNA: TGTGCCTGGAGTGAGACAGTGATCTACGAGCAGTACTTC
CDR3 length: 13; clone size: .; D gene: TRBD1; J gene: TRBJ1-5; V gene: TRBV19; CDR3 protein: CASSMTGYQPQHF; CDR3 DNA: TGTGCCAGTAGTATGACAGGGTATCAGCCCCAGCATTTT
CDR3 length: 14; clone size: .; D gene: .; J gene: TRBJ1-2; V gene: TRBV6-5; CDR3 protein: CASKATGVHYGYTF; CDR3 DNA: TGTGCCAGCAAGGCGACGGGGGTCCACTATGGCTACACCTTC
CDR3 length: 16; clone size: medium-sized; D gene: .; J gene: TRBJ1-3; V gene: TRBV4-3; CDR3 protein: CASSPGWRGRGNTIYF; CDR3 DNA: TGCGCCAGCAGCCCCGGGTGGAGGGGGAGAGGAAACACCATATATTTT
CDR3 length: 16; clone size: .; D gene: .; J gene: TRBJ2-7; V gene: TRBV11-2; CDR3 protein: CASSYPEGDISYEQYF; CDR3 DNA: TGTGCCAGCAGCTACCCCGAAGGGGACATTAGCTACGAGCAGTACTTC
CDR3 length: 12; clone size: .; D gene: .; J gene: TRBJ1-1; V gene: TRBV19; CDR3 protein: CASSIRWGEAFF; CDR3 DNA: TGTGCCAGTAGTATAAGGTGGGGTGAAGCTTTCTTT
CDR3 length: 19; clone size: .; D gene: .; J gene: TRBJ1-3; V gene: TRBV21-1; CDR3 protein: CASSRGPGPILFSGNTIYF; CDR3 DNA: TGTGCCAGCAGCAGAGGACCAGGGCCTATCCTTTTCTCTGGAAACACCATATATTTT
CDR3 length: 12; clone size: .; D gene: .; J gene: TRBJ1-6; V gene: TRBV2; CDR3 protein: CASVAGDSALHF; CDR3 DNA: TGTGCCAGCGTCGCAGGTGACTCGGCCCTCCACTTT
CDR3 length: 14; clone size: .; D gene: TRBD1; J gene: TRBJ1-1; V gene: TRBV5-1; CDR3 protein: CASSETGTGTEAFF; CDR3 DNA: TGCGCCAGCAGCGAAACCGGGACAGGGACTGAAGCTTTCTTT
CDR3 length: 12; clone size: .; D gene: TRBD1; J gene: TRBJ2-7; V gene: TRBV6-5; CDR3 protein: CASRGQSHEQYF; CDR3 DNA: TGTGCCAGCAGGGGACAGTCCCACGAGCAGTACTTC
CDR3 length: 14; clone size: .; D gene: .; J gene: TRBJ2-6; V gene: TRBV5-1; CDR3 protein: CASSLVGGANVLTF; CDR3 DNA: TGCGCCAGCAGCTTGGTAGGTGGGGCCAACGTCCTGACTTTC
CDR3 length: 18; clone size: .; D gene: .; J gene: TRBJ1-2; V gene: TRBV5-1; CDR3 protein: CASSLSFHQGHGGWGYTF; CDR3 DNA: TGCGCCAGCAGCTTGTCCTTCCATCAAGGTCACGGGGGATGGGGCTACACCTTC
CDR3 length: 13; clone size: once; D gene: .; J gene: TRBJ1-4; V gene: TRBV7-2; CDR3 protein: CASSSRGNEKLFF; CDR3 DNA: TGTGCCAGCAGCTCCAGGGGTAATGAAAAACTGTTTTTT
CDR3 length: 13; clone size: .; D gene: TRBD1; J gene: TRBJ2-1; V gene: TRBV2; CDR3 protein: CASGQGSYNEQFF; CDR3 DNA: TGTGCTAGCGGACAGGGCTCCTACAATGAGCAGTTCTTC
CDR3 length: 14; clone size: .; D gene: TRBD2; J gene: TRBJ2-7; V gene: TRBV5-1; CDR3 protein: CASGGTSGSYEQYF; CDR3 DNA: TGCGCCAGCGGCGGGACTAGCGGCAGCTACGAGCAGTACTTC
CDR3 length: 15; clone size: .; D gene: TRBD1; J gene: TRBJ1-4; V gene: TRBV5-1; CDR3 protein: CASSSLGQGGEKLFF; CDR3 DNA: TGCGCCAGCAGCTCGTTGGGACAGGGAGGCGAAAAACTGTTTTTT